The 4 T cell receptor beta chains below all came from one sample that was sequenced in a study of T cells expressing NK-cell markers. TCRdb reanalyzed the 5' RACE reads and collapses them to one entry per CDR3 protein, without DNA. The listing contains approximately 420,000 distinct CDR3 sequences. The specimen was blood T cells: a sorted CD56 or NKG2C T cell subset, CD4+ or CD8+ T cells, or bulk PBMC T cells (not recorded which). These receptors were taken from a woman aged 45-65 years in good health.

This chain uses TRBV4-1 with TRBJ2-1; the TRBD1 assignment by TCRdb is unverifiable without DNA. CDR1 and CDR2 (germline): MGHRA, YSYEKL. The CDR3 is 16 amino acids. The CDR3: CASSLTTGGIYNEQFF.

The rearrangement joins TRBV20-1 to TRBJ1-1. Germline V gene sequence: CDR1 DFQATT, CDR2 SNEGSKA (reference sequence). The CDR3 loop spans 13 amino acids. CDR3 region: CSALWGWNTEAFF.

This chain uses TRBV6-2 or TRBV6-3 with TRBJ2-7; as DNA is missing, the TRBD2 call by TCRdb cannot be tested. Germline CDR1 is MNHEY and CDR2 is SVGEGT. The CDR3 has 16 amino acids. The CDR3 here is CASFPGPPFGAYEQYF.

The rearrangement uses TRBV3-1 and TRBJ2-5; TCRdb designates TRBD2, a call that cannot be tested without DNA. Looked up from germline, CDR1 is LGHDT and CDR2 is YNNKEL (reference sequence). This CDR3 comprises 16 residues. CDR3 loop: CASSLRLAGPQETQYF.